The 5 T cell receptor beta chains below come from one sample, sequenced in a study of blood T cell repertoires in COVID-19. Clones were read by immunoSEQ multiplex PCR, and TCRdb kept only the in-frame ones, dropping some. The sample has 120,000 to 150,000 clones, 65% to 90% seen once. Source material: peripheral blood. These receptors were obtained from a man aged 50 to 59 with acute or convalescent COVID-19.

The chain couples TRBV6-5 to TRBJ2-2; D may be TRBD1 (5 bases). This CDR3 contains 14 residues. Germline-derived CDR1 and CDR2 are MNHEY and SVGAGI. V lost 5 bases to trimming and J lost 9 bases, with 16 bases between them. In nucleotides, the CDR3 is TGTGCCAGCAGTCACACGACAGATCCCCGGGAGCTGTTTTTT. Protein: CASSHTTDPRELFF.

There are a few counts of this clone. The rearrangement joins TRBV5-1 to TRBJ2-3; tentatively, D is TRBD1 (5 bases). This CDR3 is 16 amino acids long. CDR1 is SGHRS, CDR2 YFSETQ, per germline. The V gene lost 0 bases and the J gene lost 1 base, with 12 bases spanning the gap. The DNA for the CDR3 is TGCGCCAGCAGCTTGGGTTCCGCAGGGCGCACAGATACGCAGTATTTT. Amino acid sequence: CASSLGSAGRTDTQYF. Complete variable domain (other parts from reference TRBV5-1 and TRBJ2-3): KAGVTQTPRYLIKTRGQQVTLSCSPISGHRSVSWYQQTPGQGLQFLFEYFSETQRNKGNFPGRFSGRQFSNSRSEMNVSTLELGDSALYLCASSLGSAGRTDTQYFGPGTRLTVL.

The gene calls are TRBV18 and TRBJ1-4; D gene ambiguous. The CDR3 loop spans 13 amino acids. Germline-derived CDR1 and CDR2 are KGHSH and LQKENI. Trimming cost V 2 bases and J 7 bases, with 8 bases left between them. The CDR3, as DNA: TGTGCCAGCTCACCAGGAGTCGGTGAAAAACTGTTTTTT. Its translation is CASSPGVGEKLFF.

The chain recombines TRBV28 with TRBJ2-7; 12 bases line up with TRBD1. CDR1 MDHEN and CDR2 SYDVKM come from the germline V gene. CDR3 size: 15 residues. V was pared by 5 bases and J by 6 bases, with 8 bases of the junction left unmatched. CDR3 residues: CASSNPGQGAGEQYF. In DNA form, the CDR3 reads TGTGCCAGCAGTAATCCGGGACAGGGGGCTGGCGAGCAGTACTTC.

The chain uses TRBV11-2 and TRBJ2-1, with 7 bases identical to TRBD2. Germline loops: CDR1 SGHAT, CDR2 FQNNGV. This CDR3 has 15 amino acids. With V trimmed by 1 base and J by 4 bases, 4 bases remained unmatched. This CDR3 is CASSLVGLVYNEQFF. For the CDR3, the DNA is TGTGCCAGCAGCTTAGTCGGACTAGTGTACAATGAGCAGTTCTTC.